Listed below are T cell receptor beta chains from one sample, sequenced in a study of blood T cell repertoires in COVID-19. Using immunoSEQ multiplex PCR, the repertoire was profiled, and TCRdb retains in-frame clones only, with some absent. The table includes under 350,000 clones, around 89% detected once. What was sequenced was peripheral blood. These receptors were collected from a man aged 35-49 years with acute or convalescent COVID-19. Both conserved end residues are part of each CDR3. The D gene is left open where the match is weak. Clone size, where shown, is once, few, many, or a class for clones that have expanded.

J gene: TRBJ1-1
clone size: -
V gene: TRBV5-1
CDR3 length: 14
D gene: -
CDR3 DNA: TGCGCCAGCAGCCCCCGTGGGGGGGACACTGAAGCTTTCTTT
CDR3 protein: CASSPRGGDTEAFF

J gene: TRBJ1-1
clone size: -
V gene: TRBV9
CDR3 length: 13
D gene: -
CDR3 DNA: TGTGCCAGCAGCGTTGCAGGAAACACTGAAGCTTTCTTT
CDR3 protein: CASSVAGNTEAFF

J gene: TRBJ1-2
clone size: -
V gene: TRBV12-3/TRBV12-4
CDR3 length: 12
D gene: -
CDR3 DNA: TGTGCCAGCAGTTTAAGGAATGGCGGGAATACCTTC
CDR3 protein: CASSLRNGGNTF

J gene: TRBJ2-7
clone size: -
V gene: TRBV5-1
CDR3 length: 14
D gene: TRBD1
CDR3 DNA: TGCGCCAGCAGCACATGGACAGGCCGCTACGAGCAGTACTTC
CDR3 protein: CASSTWTGRYEQYF

J gene: TRBJ2-7
clone size: once
V gene: TRBV6-5
CDR3 length: 14
D gene: -
CDR3 DNA: TGTGCCAGCAGTTACCCTGGCCCAACCTACGAGCAGTACTTC
CDR3 protein: CASSYPGPTYEQYF

J gene: TRBJ1-1
clone size: -
V gene: TRBV7-6
CDR3 length: 17
D gene: -
CDR3 DNA: TGTGCCAGCAGCTTAATCGGCCCAGGGAACATGAACACTGAAGCTTTCTTT
CDR3 protein: CASSLIGPGNMNTEAFF

J gene: TRBJ1-2
clone size: -
V gene: TRBV12-3/TRBV12-4
CDR3 length: 13
D gene: -
CDR3 DNA: TGTGCCAGCAGTATCACCTCGAAACAGGGCTACACCTTC
CDR3 protein: CASSITSKQGYTF

J gene: TRBJ1-5
clone size: -
V gene: TRBV7-9
CDR3 length: 13
D gene: -
CDR3 DNA: TGTGCCAGCAGCTCGGACAGTAATCAGCCCCAGCATTTT
CDR3 protein: CASSSDSNQPQHF

J gene: TRBJ2-3
clone size: -
V gene: TRBV28
CDR3 length: 15
D gene: -
CDR3 DNA: TGTGCCAGCAGTTTATTCGGGGGAGGAACAGATACGCAGTATTTT
CDR3 protein: CASSLFGGGTDTQYF

J gene: TRBJ1-3
clone size: -
V gene: TRBV27
CDR3 length: 13
D gene: -
CDR3 DNA: TGTGCCAGCAGTCCACACTCTGGAAACACCATATATTTT
CDR3 protein: CASSPHSGNTIYF

J gene: TRBJ2-4
clone size: -
V gene: TRBV5-1
CDR3 length: 15
D gene: -
CDR3 DNA: TGCGCCAGCAGCTTCCGACAAGGGGGGGACGACATTCAGTACTTC
CDR3 protein: CASSFRQGGDDIQYF

J gene: TRBJ2-3
clone size: -
V gene: TRBV11-3
CDR3 length: 15
D gene: -
CDR3 DNA: TGTGCCAGCAGCCGCGCGGGACTTAGCACAGATACGCAGTATTTT
CDR3 protein: CASSRAGLSTDTQYF

J gene: TRBJ2-3
clone size: -
V gene: TRBV2
CDR3 length: 15
D gene: -
CDR3 DNA: TGTGCCAGCAAGACCGGTGGGACTTACACAGATACGCAGTATTTT
CDR3 protein: CASKTGGTYTDTQYF

J gene: TRBJ1-5
clone size: -
V gene: TRBV6-1
CDR3 length: 15
D gene: -
CDR3 DNA: TGTGCCAGCAGTGAAGGGGGCGGCGGGAGACAGCCCCAGCATTTT
CDR3 protein: CASSEGGGGRQPQHF

J gene: TRBJ2-1
clone size: -
V gene: TRBV21-1
CDR3 length: 19
D gene: -
CDR3 DNA: TGTGCCAGCAGCAAAGGCGTGGGACCGGGACTAGCGCCCTACAATGAGCAGTTCTTC
CDR3 protein: CASSKGVGPGLAPYNEQFF

J gene: TRBJ2-7
clone size: -
V gene: TRBV3-1/TRBV3-2
CDR3 length: 15
D gene: TRBD2
CDR3 DNA: TGTGCCAGCAGCCAGGGACTAGCGGGGGCCTACGAGCAGTACTTC
CDR3 protein: CASSQGLAGAYEQYF

J gene: TRBJ2-1
clone size: -
V gene: TRBV9
CDR3 length: 17
D gene: TRBD1
CDR3 DNA: TGTGCCAGCAACCGAGTGTCCGGGACAGGGGGCCGAAATGAGCAGTTCTTC
CDR3 protein: CASNRVSGTGGRNEQFF

J gene: TRBJ2-2
clone size: -
V gene: TRBV30
CDR3 length: 16
D gene: TRBD1
CDR3 DNA: TGTGCCTGGAGTGGGGACAGGGGGCGCTGGGGCGGGGAGCTGTTTTTT
CDR3 protein: CAWSGDRGRWGGELFF

J gene: TRBJ2-3
clone size: -
V gene: TRBV5-6
CDR3 length: 15
D gene: TRBD1
CDR3 DNA: TGTGCCAGCAGCCCGGGGACAGGGGGGACAGATACGCAGTATTTT
CDR3 protein: CASSPGTGGTDTQYF

J gene: TRBJ1-2
clone size: few
V gene: TRBV7-9
CDR3 length: 13
D gene: TRBD1
CDR3 DNA: TGTGCCAGCAGCTTCACAGGGGCCTATGGCTACACCTTC
CDR3 protein: CASSFTGAYGYTF

J gene: TRBJ2-1
clone size: -
V gene: TRBV6-6
CDR3 length: 15
D gene: TRBD1
CDR3 DNA: TGTGCCAGCAGTTACTCCGGACAGGGGGCATTTGAGCAGTTCTTC
CDR3 protein: CASSYSGQGAFEQFF

J gene: TRBJ1-2
clone size: -
V gene: TRBV21-1
CDR3 length: 10
D gene: -
CDR3 DNA: TGTGCCAGCAAAAATGAGGGCTACACCTTC
CDR3 protein: CASKNEGYTF

J gene: TRBJ1-1
clone size: -
V gene: TRBV21-1
CDR3 length: 13
D gene: -
CDR3 DNA: TGTGCCAGCAGCACCGGGACAGGGTGGGAAGCTTTCTTT
CDR3 protein: CASSTGTGWEAFF

J gene: TRBJ1-4
clone size: -
V gene: TRBV6-6
CDR3 length: 13
D gene: -
CDR3 DNA: TGTGCCAGCAGTAGGCAGGGTGGGGAAAAACTGTTTTTT
CDR3 protein: CASSRQGGEKLFF

J gene: TRBJ1-1
clone size: -
V gene: TRBV6-6
CDR3 length: 15
D gene: -
CDR3 DNA: TGTGCCAGCAGTTACCCCGGGGGGGGTTACACTGAAGCTTTCTTT
CDR3 protein: CASSYPGGGYTEAFF

J gene: TRBJ1-2
clone size: -
V gene: TRBV5-5
CDR3 length: 14
D gene: -
CDR3 DNA: TGTGCCAGCAGCTGGAGGGACCCTAACTATGGCTACACCTTC
CDR3 protein: CASSWRDPNYGYTF

J gene: TRBJ1-3
clone size: once
V gene: TRBV9
CDR3 length: 16
D gene: TRBD1
CDR3 DNA: TGTGCCAGCAGCGTAGGGACAGGGGGCACTGGAAACACCATATATTTT
CDR3 protein: CASSVGTGGTGNTIYF

J gene: TRBJ2-2
clone size: -
V gene: TRBV5-1
CDR3 length: 16
D gene: -
CDR3 DNA: TGCGCCAGCAGCTTGGGATTAGCGCTGGGGACCGGGGAGCTGTTTTTT
CDR3 protein: CASSLGLALGTGELFF

J gene: TRBJ1-2
clone size: -
V gene: TRBV3-1/TRBV3-2
CDR3 length: 14
D gene: TRBD1
CDR3 DNA: TGTGCCAGCAGCCCGCGGACAGGGTACTATGGCTACACCTTC
CDR3 protein: CASSPRTGYYGYTF

J gene: TRBJ1-3
clone size: -
V gene: TRBV11-2
CDR3 length: 15
D gene: -
CDR3 DNA: TGTGCCAGCAGCTTAGAGCCGGGGGGCGGAAACACCATATATTTT
CDR3 protein: CASSLEPGGGNTIYF

J gene: TRBJ1-3
clone size: once
V gene: TRBV18
CDR3 length: 16
D gene: -
CDR3 DNA: TGTGCCAGCTCACCACTTCAGGAATTCTCTGGAAACACCATATATTTT
CDR3 protein: CASSPLQEFSGNTIYF

J gene: TRBJ2-1
clone size: -
V gene: TRBV7-7
CDR3 length: 16
D gene: TRBD2
CDR3 DNA: TGTGCCAGCAGCCGATCTAGCGGGGCCTCCTACAATGAGCAGTTCTTC
CDR3 protein: CASSRSSGASYNEQFF

J gene: TRBJ2-4
clone size: -
V gene: TRBV7-2
CDR3 length: 14
D gene: TRBD1
CDR3 DNA: TGTGCCAGCAGCGGATACAGGGGTCGAAACATTCAGTACTTC
CDR3 protein: CASSGYRGRNIQYF

J gene: TRBJ1-4
clone size: -
V gene: TRBV18
CDR3 length: 13
D gene: -
CDR3 DNA: TGTGCCAGCTCAGACCGAGAGAGGGAAAAACTGTTTTTT
CDR3 protein: CASSDREREKLFF

J gene: TRBJ1-1
clone size: -
V gene: TRBV2
CDR3 length: 12
D gene: TRBD1
CDR3 DNA: TGTGCCAGCAGTGGCGACAGGGCTGAAGCTTTCTTT
CDR3 protein: CASSGDRAEAFF

J gene: TRBJ1-1
clone size: few
V gene: TRBV10-3
CDR3 length: 14
D gene: TRBD1
CDR3 DNA: TGTGCCATCAGTGAGTTGGGACAGGGTCTCGGAGCTTTCTTT
CDR3 protein: CAISELGQGLGAFF

J gene: TRBJ2-3
clone size: -
V gene: TRBV11-3
CDR3 length: 12
D gene: TRBD2
CDR3 DNA: TGTGCCAGCAGCTTAGCGGGGGGAACGCAGTATTTT
CDR3 protein: CASSLAGGTQYF

J gene: TRBJ2-2
clone size: -
V gene: TRBV27
CDR3 length: 13
D gene: TRBD1
CDR3 DNA: TGTGCCAGCAGTAGACAGGGCACCGGGGAGCTGTTTTTT
CDR3 protein: CASSRQGTGELFF

J gene: TRBJ2-2
clone size: once
V gene: TRBV2
CDR3 length: 17
D gene: TRBD2
CDR3 DNA: TGTGCCAGCAGGAGATGGACTAGCGGGGGGGGAACCGGGGAGCTGTTTTTT
CDR3 protein: CASRRWTSGGGTGELFF

J gene: TRBJ2-3
clone size: once
V gene: TRBV14
CDR3 length: 15
D gene: TRBD1
CDR3 DNA: TGTGCCAGCAGCTCCTGGGGACAGAACACAGATACGCAGTATTTT
CDR3 protein: CASSSWGQNTDTQYF

J gene: TRBJ2-1
clone size: few
V gene: TRBV19
CDR3 length: 13
D gene: -
CDR3 DNA: TGTGCCTCCGGGGAAACTTCTTACAATGAGCAGTTCTTC
CDR3 protein: CASGETSYNEQFF

J gene: TRBJ2-2
clone size: -
V gene: TRBV4-2
CDR3 length: 15
D gene: TRBD2
CDR3 DNA: TGTGCCAGCAGCCTCGGGGGGATAAACACCGGGGAGCTGTTTTTT
CDR3 protein: CASSLGGINTGELFF

J gene: TRBJ1-6
clone size: -
V gene: TRBV11-3
CDR3 length: 14
D gene: -
CDR3 DNA: TGTGCCAGCAGCTTAGCCGGGGGAAATTCACCCCTCCACTTT
CDR3 protein: CASSLAGGNSPLHF

J gene: TRBJ1-2
clone size: -
V gene: TRBV7-2
CDR3 length: 15
D gene: TRBD1
CDR3 DNA: TGTGCCAGCAGCCCTTGGAGGACAGGGGGAGTCGGCTACACCTTC
CDR3 protein: CASSPWRTGGVGYTF

J gene: TRBJ2-1
clone size: -
V gene: TRBV25-1
CDR3 length: 14
D gene: -
CDR3 DNA: TGTGCCAGCAGCGGTTATCGCTCCTACAATGAGCAGTTCTTC
CDR3 protein: CASSGYRSYNEQFF